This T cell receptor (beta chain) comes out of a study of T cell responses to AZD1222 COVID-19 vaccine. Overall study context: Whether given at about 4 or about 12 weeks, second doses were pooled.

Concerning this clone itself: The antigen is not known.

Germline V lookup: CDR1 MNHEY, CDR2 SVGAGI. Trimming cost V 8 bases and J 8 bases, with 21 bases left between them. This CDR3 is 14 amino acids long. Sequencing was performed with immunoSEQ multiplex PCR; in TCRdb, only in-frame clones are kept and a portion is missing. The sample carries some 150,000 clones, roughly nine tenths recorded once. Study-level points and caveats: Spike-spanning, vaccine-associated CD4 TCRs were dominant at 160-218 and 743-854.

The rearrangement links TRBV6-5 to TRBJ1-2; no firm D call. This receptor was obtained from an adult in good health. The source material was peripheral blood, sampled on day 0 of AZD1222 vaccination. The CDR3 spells CASRLVSSLGGYTF. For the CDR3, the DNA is TGTGCCAGCCGCCTCGTTTCTAGTTTAGGCGGCTACACCTTC.